These T cell receptor beta chains were read from a single sample in a study of naive and memory T cell subsets. A single record per CDR3 protein comes from TCRdb applying MiXCR to the UMI-ligation and nested PCR reads. The sample consists of tens of thousands of distinct CDR3 sequences, 7% to 7.5% of them appearing once. What was sequenced was central memory CD4+ T cells from blood. All receptors come from a human donor in good health. The CDR3 runs from the conserved cysteine through the conserved F or W. The D gene is left open where the match is weak. A clone size is listed for some rows: how often the clone was seen (once, few, many), or a class if it is expanded.

TRBV18	TRBD1	many	TRBJ2-3	CASSPIPRQGVTDTQYF	TGTGCCAGCTCACCAATTCCACGACAGGGGGTGACAGATACGCAGTATTTT
TRBV29-1	-	many	TRBJ2-5	CSVESGSGETQYF	TGCAGCGTTGAATCCGGGAGCGGAGAGACCCAGTACTTC
TRBV12-3/TRBV12-4	-	many	TRBJ1-1	CASSLGGSTEAFF	TGTGCCAGCAGTTTAGGAGGGAGCACTGAAGCTTTCTTT
TRBV3-1	TRBD1	many	TRBJ1-6	CASSQAGQGNSPLHF	TGTGCCAGCAGCCAAGCAGGACAGGGGAACTCACCCCTCCACTTT
TRBV5-6	-	-	TRBJ2-7	CASSRDAAYEQYF	TGTGCCAGCAGCCGGGACGCTGCCTACGAGCAGTACTTC
TRBV12-3/TRBV12-4	TRBD2	many	TRBJ2-2	CASSGSGALNTGELFF	TGTGCCAGCAGCGGTAGCGGGGCCTTGAACACCGGGGAGCTGTTTTTT
TRBV20-1	-	few	TRBJ2-5	CSARVRRGQETQYF	TGCAGTGCTAGGGTTCGTCGGGGGCAAGAGACCCAGTACTTC
TRBV28	-	many	TRBJ1-1	CASSPPRLRTSTEAFF	TGTGCCAGCAGCCCTCCCAGGTTGAGGACGAGCACTGAAGCTTTCTTT
TRBV2	-	many	TRBJ1-6	CASTGGSYNSPLHF	TGTGCCAGCACGGGAGGCTCCTATAATTCACCCCTCCACTTT
TRBV29-1	TRBD2	few	TRBJ2-5	CSATGTSGRGGTQYF	TGCAGCGCCACCGGGACTAGCGGGAGGGGGGGGACCCAGTACTTC
TRBV30	TRBD1	few	TRBJ2-1	CAWSSPGTGRYNEQFF	TGTGCCTGGAGTTCCCCCGGGACAGGAAGGTACAATGAGCAGTTCTTC
TRBV29-1	-	many	TRBJ1-5	CSAQDVGGPQHF	TGCAGCGCTCAAGATGTTGGGGGGCCCCAGCATTTT
TRBV6-5	-	-	TRBJ1-2	CASRLQGRGGYTF	TGTGCCAGCAGATTACAGGGCCGGGGTGGCTACACCTTC
TRBV12-3/TRBV12-4	-	-	TRBJ1-2	CASSSPKKSTYGYTF	TGTGCCAGCAGTTCCCCAAAAAAAAGTACCTATGGCTACACCTTC
TRBV6-1	-	-	TRBJ2-3	CASSELVGLRGADTQYF	TGTGCCAGCAGTGAGCTGGTGGGCCTCAGGGGGGCAGATACGCAGTATTTT
TRBV4-3	-	many	TRBJ1-2	CASSQDVGRVNYGYTF	TGCGCCAGCAGCCAAGATGTGGGTCGGGTCAACTATGGCTACACCTTC
TRBV28	-	many	TRBJ2-7	CASSLQGPYEQYF	TGTGCCAGCAGTTTACAGGGTCCCTACGAGCAGTACTTC
TRBV24-1	-	few	TRBJ2-3	CATSDPSRGARDTQYF	TGTGCCACCAGTGACCCGAGTCGGGGGGCGAGAGATACGCAGTATTTT
TRBV9	TRBD1	few	TRBJ2-4	CASSPTGGVKNIQYF	TGTGCCAGCAGCCCCACAGGGGGCGTCAAAAACATTCAGTACTTC
TRBV2	-	many	TRBJ1-1	CASSQQGWNTEAFF	TGTGCCAGCAGTCAACAGGGCTGGAACACTGAAGCTTTCTTT
TRBV7-2	-	few	TRBJ1-5	CASSPKLGYNQPQHF	TGTGCCAGCAGCCCCAAGTTGGGCTACAATCAGCCCCAGCATTTT
TRBV15	TRBD1	many	TRBJ1-5	CATSRGGRGRNQPQHF	TGTGCCACCAGCAGAGGTGGCAGGGGGCGCAATCAGCCCCAGCATTTT